What follows are 31 T cell receptor beta chains derived from one specimen sequenced in a study of CD8+ T cells in alopecia areata (dated by TCRdb to between 2018 and 2020). Libraries were constructed by the immunoSEQ multiplex PCR assay. RNA was extracted from all samples and reverse transcribed into cDNA, which served as template for TCR sequencing. In TCRdb, the immuneACCESS table is reduced to in-frame sequences with V and J assigned. These tables do not hold every clone; where another copy was compared, an unresolved V gene accounts for under half, and the others remain unexplained. Within this sample are about 97,000 clones, with roughly two fifths of them counted one time only. The top ten clones comprise roughly 1.3% of the sample. Source material: CD4+ T cells sorted from blood. These receptor sequences come from a human donor with alopecia areata.

The V gene is TRBV12-5, the J gene TRBJ2-5; 7 nucleotides line up with TRBD1. With 3 bases clipped from V and 3 bases from J, the junction kept 1 base outside the gene matches. Germline-derived CDR1 and CDR2 are LGHNT and FRNRAP. This CDR3 contains 13 residues. The CDR3 spells CASGLGTEETQYF. In DNA, the CDR3 is TGTGCTAGTGGTTTAGGGACAGAAGAGACCCAGTACTTC.

This clone appeared a few times. This chain connects TRBV19 to TRBJ2-5; D uncertain. The CDR3 sequence is 16 residues long. V was pared by 3 bases and J by 4 bases, with 18 bases between. Germline-derived CDR1 and CDR2 are LNHDA and SQIVND (reference sequence). The DNA of the CDR3 is TGTGCCAGTAGTATTAACGCGTTGTCCATCCGAGAGACCCAGTACTTC. It is translated as CASSINALSIRETQYF.

The chain employs TRBV30 and TRBJ2-1; 10 bases are a match to TRBD2. There are 15 residues in the CDR3. Germline CDR1 reads GTSNPN; CDR2 reads SVGIG (reference sequence). With V trimmed by 4 bases and J by 7 bases, 10 bases remained unmatched. The CDR3: CAWTPTSGKGNEQFF. The CDR3 nucleotides read TGTGCCTGGACCCCCACTAGCGGGAAGGGTAATGAGCAGTTCTTC.

V usage is TRBV29-1 and J usage is TRBJ2-2, with D perhaps being TRBD1 or TRBD2 (7 bases each). V lost 8 bases and J 4 bases, leaving 17 bases between the germline ends. Germline lookup yields CDR1 SQVTM and CDR2 ANQGSEA. This CDR3 is built from 14 residues. The CDR3 DNA is TGCAGCTCCGGGGAGGGGGCGGCCACCGGGGAGCTGTTTTTT. Its protein product is CSSGEGAATGELFF.

CDR3 region: CASRNRRQETQYF. CDR3 coding DNA: TGTGCCAGCAGGAACAGGAGGCAAGAGACCCAGTACTTC. The gene calls are TRBV6-6 and TRBJ2-5; D could derive from TRBD1 or TRBD2 (5 bases each). The CDR3 totals 13 residues. V dropped 6 bases and J dropped 2 bases, with 10 bases sitting between them. Germline lookup yields CDR1 MNHNY and CDR2 SVGAGI (reference sequence).

V usage is TRBV30 and J usage is TRBJ2-1; possibly TRBD2 for D (6 bases). Germline loops: CDR1 GTSNPN, CDR2 SVGIG (reference sequence). V gave up 2 bases and J gave up 8 bases, with 7 bases separating them. The CDR3 length is 11 residues. The CDR3 loop is CAWSRGYEQFF. The CDR3 nucleotides are TGTGCCTGGAGTCGGGGGTATGAGCAGTTCTTC. The full variable domain, in which reference TRBV30 and TRBJ2-1 provide the parts outside the CDR3, is SQTIHQWPATLVQPVGSPLSLECTVEGTSNPNLYWYRQAAGRGLQLLFYSVGIGQISSEVPQNLSASRPQDRQFILSSKKLLLSDSGFYLCAWSRGYEQFFGPGTRLTVL.

This clone was counted a few times. V gene TRBV29-1 combines with J gene TRBJ1-4, with a tentative D call TRBD1 (6 bases). Germline loops: CDR1 SQVTM, CDR2 ANQGSEA. The CDR3 extends over 15 amino acids. V lost 1 base and J 3 bases, leaving 12 bases between the germline ends. As DNA, the CDR3 is TGCAGCGTTGAAGCCACAGGGAGCCCTAATGAAAAACTGTTTTTT. Its translation is CSVEATGSPNEKLFF.

The rearrangement uses TRBV5-4 and TRBJ2-1; TRBD2 matches 8 bases. This CDR3 has 14 amino acids. J gave up 5 bases and V 0 bases, and 1 base lay outside the gene matches. From germline, CDR1 is SGHNT and CDR2 YYREEE (reference sequence). CDR3: CASSLAGGDNEQFF. Written as DNA, the CDR3 is TGTGCCAGCAGCTTGGCGGGAGGGGACAATGAGCAGTTCTTC. The whole variable domain, filled in from reference TRBV5-4 and TRBJ2-1, reads ETGVTQSPTHLIKTRGQQVTLRCSSQSGHNTVSWYQQALGQGPQFIFQYYREEENGRGNFPPRFSGLQFPNYSSELNVNALELDDSALYLCASSLAGGDNEQFFGPGTRLTVL.

This clone has a handful of counts. Here the CDR3 reads CASSKWGNSYEQYF. The CDR3 DNA reads as TGTGCCAGCAGCAAATGGGGCAACTCCTACGAGCAGTACTTC. This chain links TRBV21-1 with TRBJ2-7; the D call of TRBD1 is as the table states it, not checked on the DNA. TRBV21-1 is classified as a pseudogene. CDR3 length: 14 residues.

This chain uses TRBV30 with TRBJ2-7, with 8 bases matching TRBD2. The germline V gene encodes CDR1 GTSNPN and CDR2 SVGIG (reference sequence). With 0 bases clipped from V and 5 bases from J, the junction kept 6 bases outside the gene matches. This CDR3 has 14 residues. The CDR3 bases are TGTGCCTGGAGTGTCGGGAGGGCTTGGAACGAGCAGTACTTC. Residues: CAWSVGRAWNEQYF.

The V gene is TRBV7-7, the J gene TRBJ2-1; 9 bases are a match to TRBD1. Germline-derived CDR1 and CDR2 are SSHAT and FNYEAQ (reference sequence). The length of the CDR3 is 16 residues. V shed 5 bases and J 8 bases; nucleotides not matched to a gene: 13. The CDR3 region has the DNA TGTGCCAGCAGCCCGACCGGGACAGGGATAATGGATGAGCAGTTCTTC. The encoded protein is CASSPTGTGIMDEQFF.

This rearrangement joins TRBV2 to TRBJ1-2; unclear D gene. Per the germline V gene, CDR1 is SNHLY and CDR2 is FYNNEI. V was cut by 4 bases and J by 6 bases, with 12 bases left in between. The CDR3 is 13 residues long. The CDR3 nucleotides are TGTGCCAGCAGTGGGTTCCGGGGTGATGGCTACACCTTC. It encodes CASSGFRGDGYTF.

A remark on this clone: Other DNA sequences in this specimen translate into the identical CDR3. This sequence joins TRBV18 and TRBJ2-1, with D tentatively TRBD1 (5 bases). V lost 3 bases and J lost 0, with 9 bases in between. The CDR3 spans 15 residues. Germline values: CDR1 KGHSH, CDR2 LQKENI. CDR3 amino acids: CASSPRGSSYNEQFF. CDR3 nucleotides: TGTGCCAGCTCACCTAGGGGAAGCTCCTACAATGAGCAGTTCTTC.

In nucleotides, the CDR3 is TGTGCCAGCAGCAGGACAGGGGGCGTGAGCTCCTACGAGCAGTACTTC. Its protein is CASSRTGGVSSYEQYF. This sequence joins TRBV27 and TRBJ2-7, with 11 bases lining up with TRBD1. The CDR3 consists of 16 residues. Germline CDR1 reads MNHEY; CDR2 reads SMNVEV (reference sequence). V gave up 6 bases and J gave up 0 bases; unmatched junction bases: 7.

This clone occurred a few times. The gene calls are TRBV15 and TRBJ2-1, with D uncertain. CDR1 LNHNV and CDR2 YYDKDF come from the germline V gene (reference sequence). CDR3 size: 12 residues. V shed 4 bases and J shed 5 bases, with 6 bases lying between them. In DNA form, the CDR3 reads TGTGCCACCAGCAAAAGGGACAATGAGCAGTTCTTC. Residues: CATSKRDNEQFF.

On this clone itself: The junction and the germline gene differ at one end; a read error may be behind it. The chain joins TRBV7-6 to TRBJ2-7; D gene unclear. Germline V lookup: CDR1 SGHVS, CDR2 FNYEAQ. The CDR3 has 15 residues. This CDR3 is CASSPSQVTSYEQYF. CDR3 sequence (DNA): TGTGCCAGCAGCCCCAGTCAGGTCACCTCCTACGAACAGTACTTC.

V gene TRBV19 combines with J gene TRBJ1-1; D may be TRBD1 (5 bases). The CDR3 consists of 14 residues. The germline V gene has CDR1 LNHDA and CDR2 SQIVND (reference sequence). V was trimmed by 4 bases and J by 2 bases, leaving 11 bases between them. The CDR3 is CASSTPGTNTEAFF. CDR3 nucleotides: TGTGCCAGTAGTACGCCCGGGACCAACACTGAAGCTTTCTTT.

The sample holds a few counts of this clone. This chain uses TRBV28 with TRBJ2-2; 7 positions match TRBD2. CDR3 size: 17 residues. V shed 5 bases, J shed 1 base, and the junction held 10 bases outside the gene matches. Germline V lookup: CDR1 MDHEN, CDR2 SYDVKM. CDR3 protein: CASSPRTLAENTGELFF. In nucleotides, the CDR3 is TGTGCCAGCAGTCCCCGTACCCTAGCGGAGAACACCGGGGAGCTGTTTTTT.

Only a few counts were recorded for this clone. The chain has TRBV7-9 and TRBJ1-2, with unresolved D. V shed 1 base and J shed 0 bases, with 18 bases lying between them. The CDR3 contains 18 residues. CDR1 SEHNR and CDR2 FQNEAQ come from the germline V gene (reference sequence). The chain's CDR3 is CASSLVGVEERTNYGYTF. The CDR3 DNA reads as TGTGCCAGCAGCTTAGTTGGGGTCGAAGAGCGGACTAACTATGGCTACACCTTC.

This chain uses TRBV4-1 with TRBJ1-5; 7 positions match TRBD1. Germline V CDR1 and CDR2: MGHRA, YSYEKL. The V segment lost 1 base and the J segment 0 bases; nucleotides outside the gene matches: 9. The CDR3 has 18 residues. CDR3 protein: CASSQVSDRANSNQPQHF. The CDR3 DNA follows: TGCGCCAGCAGCCAAGTATCCGACAGGGCGAATAGCAATCAGCCCCAGCATTTT.

V gene TRBV29-1 combines with J gene TRBJ2-5; D remains ambiguous. The CDR3 contains 14 residues. V was pared by 3 bases and J by 0 bases, with 11 bases between. Germline CDR1 and CDR2: SQVTM and ANQGSEA. The CDR3 loop reads CSVENWADQETQYF. In DNA, the CDR3 is TGCAGCGTTGAGAATTGGGCGGACCAAGAGACCCAGTACTTC.

CDR3 protein: CASSLNVLGETDTQYF. The CDR3 nucleotides are TGTGCCAGCAGTTTAAACGTCCTAGGAGAGACAGATACGCAGTATTTT. The rearrangement joins TRBV28 to TRBJ2-3; D uncertain. This CDR3 has 16 amino acids. Trimming pared 2 bases from V and 3 bases from J, leaving 15 bases between. Germline values: CDR1 MDHEN, CDR2 SYDVKM.

This clone was seen a single time. This sequence joins TRBV7-2 and TRBJ2-5; D not certain. V lost 2 bases and J 3 bases, leaving 10 bases between the germline ends. The CDR3 spans 14 residues. CDR1 SGHTA and CDR2 FQGNSA come from the germline V gene. The CDR3 region is CASSLQRSEETQYF. The CDR3 nucleotides read TGTGCCAGCAGCTTACAGAGGTCAGAAGAGACCCAGTACTTC.

This clone showed up just a few times. This chain connects TRBV25-1 to TRBJ1-2; the match to TRBD1 covers 9 bases. J gave up 0 bases and V 1 base, and 3 bases lay outside the gene matches. The V gene's germline CDR1 is MGHDK and CDR2 SYGVNS. The CDR3 spans 16 residues. CDR3 amino acids: CASSESGDRANYGYTF. For the CDR3, the DNA is TGTGCCAGCAGTGAATCCGGGGACAGGGCTAACTATGGCTACACCTTC.

This clone was recorded a few times. The V and J genes are TRBV7-2 and TRBJ2-3, with D uncertain. The CDR3 is 15 amino acids. Trimming pared 2 bases from V and 1 base from J, leaving 10 bases between. The germline gives CDR1 SGHTA, CDR2 FQGNSA. Here the CDR3 reads CASSLWAAGTDTQYF. The CDR3 DNA follows: TGTGCCAGCAGCTTATGGGCGGCGGGCACAGATACGCAGTATTTT.

This clone showed up just once. The genes are TRBV28 and TRBJ2-1; D could derive from TRBD1 or TRBD2 (7 bases each). The germline CDR1 and CDR2 sequences are MDHEN and SYDVKM. The CDR3 is 15 residues long. V shed 7 bases and J shed 7 bases, with 20 bases lying between them. In DNA, the CDR3 is TGTGCCAGCAACAGGGACAGATGGGGGGGAAATGAGCAGTTCTTC. It is translated as CASNRDRWGGNEQFF.

The chain uses TRBV5-1 and TRBJ2-7; 7 bases are a match to TRBD2. The V segment lost 3 bases and the J segment 5 bases; nucleotides outside the gene matches: 5. The CDR3 has 13 amino acids. Germline V CDR1 and CDR2: SGHRS, YFSETQ. CDR3 amino acids: CASSWGGRNEQYF. DNA of the CDR3: TGCGCCAGCAGCTGGGGGGGAAGGAACGAGCAGTACTTC. Together with reference TRBV5-1 and TRBJ2-7, the CDR3 gives the full variable domain: KAGVTQTPRYLIKTRGQQVTLSCSPISGHRSVSWYQQTPGQGLQFLFEYFSETQRNKGNFPGRFSGRQFSNSRSEMNVSTLELGDSALYLCASSWGGRNEQYFGPGTRLTVT.

This chain uses TRBV9 with TRBJ2-1; 8 bases fit TRBD2. Germline V gene data show CDR1 as SGDLS and CDR2 as YYNGEE. V shed 0 bases, J shed 7 bases, and the junction held 9 bases outside the gene matches. This CDR3 has 16 amino acids. Written as DNA, the CDR3 is TGTGCCAGCAGCGTAGGCCCAGCGGGAGTGGTAAATGAGCAGTTCTTC. It translates to CASSVGPAGVVNEQFF. Full variable domain (missing parts from reference TRBV9 and TRBJ2-1): DSGVTQTPKHLITATGQRVTLRCSPRSGDLSVYWYQQSLDQGLQFLIQYYNGEERAKGNILERFSAQQFPDLHSELNLSSLELGDSALYFCASSVGPAGVVNEQFFGPGTRLTVL.

This chain uses TRBV7-2 with TRBJ2-3, with D unclear. Trimming left V 1 base short and J 2 bases short, with 10 bases between. Germline V gives CDR1 SGHTA, CDR2 FQGNSA. This CDR3 comprises 15 residues. The CDR3 sequence: CASSLVVAYTDTQYF. The CDR3 DNA reads as TGTGCCAGCAGCTTAGTGGTCGCTTACACAGATACGCAGTATTTT.

The genes are TRBV30 and TRBJ1-6; D unclear. The CDR3 is 13 amino acids. V dropped 3 bases and J dropped 10 bases, with 13 bases sitting between them. Germline CDR1 reads GTSNPN; CDR2 reads SVGIG (reference sequence). This CDR3 reads CAWRGSGVSPLHF. The CDR3 region has the DNA TGTGCCTGGAGAGGTTCAGGCGTCTCACCCCTCCACTTT.

V is TRBV30 and J is TRBJ1-1; 7 nucleotides match TRBD1. V lost 2 bases, J lost 5 bases, and 5 bases stayed unmatched. The CDR3 sequence is 13 residues long. Germline lookup yields CDR1 GTSNPN and CDR2 SVGIG (reference sequence). CDR3 coding DNA: TGTGCCTGGAGTATCACAGGGGAGACTGAAGCTTTCTTT. Amino acids: CAWSITGETEAFF.